This TCR beta chain emerged from a study of STAT5B mutations in CD4+ large granular lymphocyte leukemia. There are 15 residues in the CDR3. V lost 2 bases and J lost 5; bases outside the gene matches: 5. The germline CDR1 and CDR2 sequences are KGHSH and LQKENI. A few counts support this clone. Its target is unknown. Findings and limits, study-wide: Compared with healthy controls (2/35), patient top clones favored TRBV06 (8/27). No patients shared main leukemic clonotypes, though less than 30% appeared at low frequency elsewhere.

Generated by immunoSEQ multiplex PCR, the TCRdb table keeps only in-frame clones and is missing some. The sample has tens of thousands of clones, roughly 79% seen once. This chain joins TRBV18 and TRBJ2-3; 9 nucleotides match TRBD2. Sequencing used CD4+ T cells from blood buffy coats. The receptor was derived from a human donor in good health. The DNA for the CDR3 is TGTGCCAGCTCACCAAATCCAGCGGGGGGAGATACGCAGTATTTT. As protein: CASSPNPAGGDTQYF.